The sample holds a few counts of the clone carrying this T cell receptor (beta chain). V was clipped by 0 bases and J by 2 bases, with 9 bases between them. This CDR3 spans 15 amino acids. CDR1 and CDR2 (germline): SGHTA, FQGNSA. The sample is drawn from a study of shared clonotypes between healthy human individuals. TCRdb's table, derived via immunoSEQ multiplex PCR, lists solely in-frame clones and lacks some. Among fewer than 600,000 clones listed, 75% to 85% were seen once. This sequence joins TRBV7-2 and TRBJ2-3; no firm D call. Input material: PBMCs. The receptor's source is a middle-aged woman in good health. Some clones in this sample may be carry-over from other donors' samples. CDR3 coding DNA: TGTGCCAGCAGCTTAGCGGCCGCCGACACAGATACGCAGTATTTT. It codes for CASSLAAADTDTQYF.